A single sample is the source of the 15 T cell receptor beta chains below, sequenced in a study of vaccination effects on CD4 cells after COVID-19. These receptors are not linked to any known antigen. Prior to sequencing, the ViraFEST assay stimulated PBMC with viral peptide pools, which expanded the antigen-specific CD4+ T cells. CD4+ T cell isolation took place after less than 13 days of culture. It was two doses of either the BNT162b2 or mRNA-1273 vaccine that participants received. The assay was immunoSEQ multiplex PCR, and TCRdb's table has in-frame clones only and misses some. Of some 69,000 clones listed, roughly 81% were seen once; the top ten hold around 1.5%. This specimen consisted of CD4+ T cells from PBMCs cultured with HCoV-229E spike peptides, obtained after COVID-19 vaccination. The receptor set was obtained from a human donor who received a COVID-19 vaccine.

The chain couples TRBV5-1 to TRBJ2-5; D tentatively reads TRBD1 or TRBD2 (5 bases each). The CDR3 is made up of 14 amino acids. With 6 bases removed from V and 0 bases from J, the gap between germline ends came to 12 bases. Germline loops: CDR1 SGHRS, CDR2 YFSETQ. CDR3 in DNA: TGCGCCAGCAACCTAGGGACGGACCAAGAGACCCAGTACTTC. The encoded protein is CASNLGTDQETQYF.

The V gene is TRBV9, the J gene TRBJ1-2, with 12 positions matching TRBD1. Germline CDR1 reads SGDLS; CDR2 reads YYNGEE. V gave up 3 bases and J gave up 0 bases; unmatched junction bases: 3. The CDR3 is 16 amino acids. The CDR3 sequence: CASSAGQGASNYGYTF. The DNA for the CDR3 is TGTGCCAGCAGCGCGGGACAGGGGGCCTCTAACTATGGCTACACCTTC.

This chain joins TRBV24-1 and TRBJ2-1; D is unresolved. Trimming stripped 5 bases from V and 8 bases from J, with 18 bases between. The CDR3 runs 15 residues. Per the germline V gene, CDR1 is KGHDR and CDR2 is SFDVKD. The CDR3: CATSVPGTTFHEQFF. The CDR3 coding sequence is TGTGCCACCAGTGTCCCGGGCACTACATTCCATGAGCAGTTCTTC.

The chain has TRBV4-1 and TRBJ1-2; no clear D. This CDR3 comprises 16 residues. Germline V CDR1 and CDR2: MGHRA, YSYEKL. Trimming pared 0 bases from V and 2 bases from J, leaving 13 bases between. For the CDR3, the DNA is TGCGCCAGCAGCCAAGAGACCGGATCGGGGAACTATGGCTACACCTTC. This codes for CASSQETGSGNYGYTF.

This clone was recorded only once. This sequence joins TRBV19 and TRBJ1-5; tentatively, D is TRBD1 (6 bases). V was cut by 5 bases and J by 2 bases, with 19 bases left in between. Germline V gives CDR1 LNHDA, CDR2 SQIVND (reference sequence). The CDR3 sequence is 17 residues long. The CDR3 loop reads CASSRLGTPAGNQPQHF. The CDR3 DNA follows: TGTGCCAGTAGTCGCCTCGGGACACCAGCGGGCAATCAGCCCCAGCATTTT.

This chain connects TRBV19 to TRBJ2-7, with D tentatively TRBD2 (6 bases). Germline lookup yields CDR1 LNHDA and CDR2 SQIVND (reference sequence). The CDR3 sequence is 15 residues long. The V and J ends lost 6 bases and 0 bases respectively, with 15 bases between them. This CDR3 is CASSAGPTSSYEQYV. The CDR3 DNA reads TGTGCCAGTAGCGCGGGACCGACGAGCTCCTACGAGCAGTACGTC.

This chain uses TRBV5-1 with TRBJ2-3; D not certain. The CDR3 consists of 15 residues. Germline assignment: CDR1 SGHRS and CDR2 YFSETQ. The V and J ends lost 1 base and 2 bases respectively, with 11 bases between them. CDR3 DNA: TGCGCCAGCAGCTTGACAGAGCCTTTCACAGATACGCAGTATTTT. Protein sequence: CASSLTEPFTDTQYF.

This clone occurred a few times. The chain carries TRBV19 and TRBJ2-1, with 9 bases fitting TRBD2. V dropped 1 base and J dropped 3; count of bases not matched to a gene: 1. Germline loops: CDR1 LNHDA, CDR2 SQIVND (reference sequence). The CDR3 runs to 15 residues. In DNA, the CDR3 is TGTGCCAGTAGTATAGGCGGGGGGGGCTACAATGAGCAGTTCTTC. This encodes CASSIGGGGYNEQFF.

This clone was found a few times. The chain has TRBV6-5 and TRBJ2-2; tentatively, D is TRBD1 (6 bases). Trimming took off 5 bases at V and 6 bases at J, with 13 bases between the two ends. Germline CDR1 MNHEY, CDR2 SVGAGI. This CDR3 has 14 amino acids. The CDR3: CASSPQGPPGELFF. CDR3 sequence (DNA): TGTGCCAGCAGTCCACAGGGACCACCCGGGGAGCTGTTTTTT.

This rearrangement joins TRBV25-1 to TRBJ1-1, with TRBD1 matching 7 bases. This CDR3 has 15 amino acids. V shed 2 bases, J shed 5 bases, and the junction held 8 bases outside the gene matches. From germline, CDR1 is MGHDK and CDR2 SYGVNS. Here the CDR3 reads CASSEPDREGTEAFF. CDR3 DNA sequence: TGTGCCAGCAGTGAACCCGACAGGGAAGGGACTGAAGCTTTCTTT.

Only one count was recorded for this clone. The chain has TRBV24-1 and TRBJ2-7; a possible D gene is TRBD1 (5 bases). CDR1 is KGHDR, CDR2 SFDVKD, per germline. This CDR3 is 16 amino acids long. V was shortened by 4 bases and J by 1 base, with 16 bases between the two germline ends. The CDR3 DNA is TGTGCCACCAGTGACTGGGAACAGGACCGATCCTACGAGCAGTACGTC. This codes for CATSDWEQDRSYEQYV.

V usage is TRBV6-5 and J usage is TRBJ1-6, with D possibly TRBD1 on 5 matching bases. The germline V gene encodes CDR1 MNHEY and CDR2 SVGAGI. Trimming shortened V by 6 bases and J by 6 bases, and 12 bases separated the two germline ends. The CDR3 has 14 amino acids. The CDR3 DNA follows: TGTGCCAGCAGGGGACCCTGGGGTAATTCACCCCTCCACTTT. This encodes CASRGPWGNSPLHF.

The chain links TRBV6-2 or TRBV6-3 to TRBJ2-7, with TRBD1 matching 10 bases. J was trimmed by 5 bases and V by 3 bases; bases with no gene match: 7. This CDR3 spans 15 amino acids. Germline V gene sequence: CDR1 MNHEY, CDR2 SVGEGT. The CDR3 nucleotides are TGTGCCAGCAGTTATGGGGGACAGGGGACCCACGAGCAGTACGTC. Protein: CASSYGGQGTHEQYV.

The chain couples TRBV18 to TRBJ2-7; the match to TRBD2 covers 7 bases. CDR3 size: 14 residues. Germline loops: CDR1 KGHSH, CDR2 LQKENI. The ends lost 4 bases at V and 0 bases at J; junction bases unmatched: 3. The CDR3 is CASSQLAASYEQYV. Here the CDR3 DNA reads TGTGCCAGCTCACAGCTAGCGGCCTCCTACGAGCAGTACGTC.

The genes are TRBV6-6 and TRBJ2-2; D ambiguous. The CDR3 runs 13 residues. V lost 2 bases, J lost 6 bases, and 7 bases lay in between. Germline V gene sequence: CDR1 MNHNY, CDR2 SVGAGI (reference sequence). CDR3 protein: CASSYASPGELFF. The CDR3, as DNA: TGTGCCAGCAGTTACGCGTCGCCCGGGGAGCTGTTTTTT.